This T cell receptor (beta chain) was documented in a study of shared clonotypes between healthy human individuals. Every subset had its genomic DNA shared out evenly among several immunoSEQ plates. The protocol was immunoSEQ multiplex PCR, while the TCRdb copy is restricted to in-frame clones and leaves out a portion. This table has 2.3 million or so clones, just over 90% appearing once. The CDR3 consists of 14 residues. CDR1 and CDR2 from the germline V gene are SGHRS and YFSETQ. Trimming took 5 bases from V and 2 from J, leaving 12 bases between them. This clone was recorded only once. This chain joins TRBV5-1 and TRBJ2-3, with D uncertain. Material for sequencing was naive CD4+ T cells from PBMCs. Subset denoted: CD45RA+ positively selected. The TCR comes from a man in his late teens or twenties in good health. Some clones in this sample may be carry-over from other donors' samples. This chain's CDR3 is CASSTPTYTDTQYF. In DNA, the CDR3 is TGCGCCAGCAGTACCCCTACCTACACAGATACGCAGTATTTT.